Shown below are 7 T cell receptor beta chains from a single sample sequenced in a study of T cell repertoires in cytomegalovirus infection. The antigens for these receptors are not known. MiXCR, applied by TCRdb to the reads, yields one record per CDR3 protein. The data contain around 200,000 distinct CDR3 sequences, 35% to 40% of them singletons. Sequences were derived from CD8+ T cells from cultured PBMCs, sampled from culture after CMV antigen stimulation. Receptors were obtained from a human donor in good health (CMV status not recorded). Some clones in this sample may be carry-over from other donors' samples.

The chain joins TRBV29-1 to TRBJ2-1; 11 bases map to TRBD1. The V and J ends lost 7 bases and 5 bases, in that order; junction bases with no gene match: 7. Germline assignment: CDR1 SQVTM and CDR2 ANQGSEA. The CDR3 covers 14 residues. The CDR3 loop reads CSDRTGGWDNEQFF. The CDR3 DNA follows: TGCAGCGACAGGACAGGGGGCTGGGACAATGAGCAGTTCTTC.

This clonotype was observed a few times. The CDR3 is CASSLEGTSDQETQYF. DNA of the CDR3: TGCGCCAGCAGCTTGGAGGGTACTAGCGACCAAGAGACCCAGTACTTC. The gene calls are TRBV5-1 and TRBJ2-5; TRBD2 aligns across 7 bases. V dropped 0 bases and J dropped 0; count of bases not matched to a gene: 5. Germline CDR1 and CDR2: SGHRS and YFSETQ. The CDR3 totals 16 residues.

The J gene is TRBJ2-1, the V gene TRBV10-3; 10 bases map to TRBD1. Trimming took 6 bases from V and 0 from J; bases not matched to a gene: 17. In germline, CDR1 is ENHRY, CDR2 SYGVKD. The CDR3 has 20 amino acids. The CDR3 loop reads CAIRGTSGTGEKSSYNEQFF. The CDR3 nucleotides read TGTGCCATCAGGGGGACCTCCGGGACAGGGGAGAAAAGCTCCTACAATGAGCAGTTCTTC.

This clonotype was recorded a few times. The J gene is TRBJ2-1, the V gene TRBV28; 10 nucleotides align to TRBD2. V lost 3 bases to trimming and J lost 1 base; unmatched junction nucleotides: 9. CDR3 size: 18 residues. Per germline, CDR1 MDHEN and CDR2 SYDVKM. The CDR3 loop is CASSFTAGGPNSYNEQFF. DNA for the CDR3: TGTGCCAGCAGTTTTACAGCGGGAGGGCCTAATTCCTACAATGAGCAGTTCTTC.

The chain is built from TRBV7-2 and TRBJ2-3; D may correspond to TRBD1 or TRBD2 (5 bases each). Germline values: CDR1 SGHTA, CDR2 FQGNSA. The CDR3 length is 16 residues. Trimming shortened V by 1 base and J by 0 bases, and 11 bases separated the two germline ends. CDR3 in DNA: TGTGCCAGCAGCTTAGGGGGGACCCCCAGCACAGATACGCAGTATTTT. Protein product: CASSLGGTPSTDTQYF. Full variable domain (outside the CDR3, taken from reference TRBV7-2 and TRBJ2-3): GAGVSQSPSNKVTEKGKDVELRCDPISGHTALYWYRQSLGQGLEFLIYFQGNSAPDKSGLPSDRFSAERTGGSVSTLTIQRTQQEDSAVYLCASSLGGTPSTDTQYFGPGTRLTVL.

Only a few counts were recorded for this clonotype. The chain combines TRBV7-9 with TRBJ1-1; unclear D gene. Germline V CDR1 and CDR2: SEHNR, FQNEAQ (reference sequence). V was trimmed by 8 bases and J by 4 bases, leaving 17 bases between them. This CDR3 is 14 amino acids long. CDR3 region: CASRSPGRSTEAFF. CDR3 sequence (DNA): TGTGCCAGCCGCAGTCCAGGAAGGAGCACTGAAGCTTTCTTT.

This chain connects TRBV20-1 to TRBJ1-1, with unresolved D. Between the trimmed V and J ends, which lost 2 bases and 7 bases, there was a span of 14 bases. Germline V lookup: CDR1 DFQATT, CDR2 SNEGSKA (reference sequence). The CDR3 has 13 amino acids. The CDR3 DNA follows: TGCAGTGCTAGACCGCGGGGAGAAAATGAAGCTTTCTTT. Translation: CSARPRGENEAFF.